The table lists the clone carrying this TCR beta chain with a few counts. Its antigen remains unidentified. This sample was taken from a study of naive and memory T cell subsets. Study-level results: No ground truth validated the naive and memory repertoire findings. In naive cells, over 95% of TCR sequences were seen only once.

The beta constant-region primer was an equimolar mix of two oligonucleotides covering TRBC1 and TRBC2. Four rounds of PCR amplified the ligated cDNA using nested alpha and beta constant-region primers plus SP2. Ligation attached a single-stranded oligonucleotide with a 12-nucleotide UMI and the SP2 primer to the cDNA 3' end. TCRdb re-analysed the UMI-ligation and nested PCR reads in MiXCR, keeping a single row per CDR3 protein. The data show 130,000 or so distinct CDR3 sequences, with around a third seen just once and approximately 0.9% held by the top ten. From the second PCR step, alpha and beta chains were amplified apart. The sequence came from a human donor in good health. Input material: central memory CD4+ T cells from blood.

This CDR3 reads CASSSGGAYNEQFF. The DNA for the CDR3 is TGTGCCAGCAGTAGCGGGGGAGCCTACAATGAGCAGTTCTTC. This chain links TRBV28 with TRBJ2-1; TRBD2 agrees at 8 bases. The CDR3 contains 14 residues. Trimming cost V 5 bases and J 2 bases; bases outside gene matches: 2. Looked up from germline, CDR1 is MDHEN and CDR2 is SYDVKM.